Each of the 21 T cell receptor beta chains below was sequenced from the same sample in a study of long-term antiretroviral therapy in people with HIV. The immunoSEQ assay was v3.0, run at survey level. Assay used: immunoSEQ multiplex PCR; TCRdb lists only in-frame clones, some missing. The repertoire holds about 28,000 clones, with roughly 80% as singletons. Here the sequenced sample was unsorted PBMCs, taken 0.3 years after starting antiretroviral therapy. The receptors here all came from a middle-aged man with HIV.

This chain connects TRBV29-1 to TRBJ2-3, with unresolved D. Trimming pared 1 base from V and 5 bases from J, leaving 10 bases between. The CDR3 runs 13 residues. Germline V gives CDR1 SQVTM, CDR2 ANQGSEA. The CDR3 region is CSVEVPPGDTQYF. The CDR3 DNA reads TGCAGCGTTGAAGTCCCGCCGGGAGATACGCAGTATTTT.

This chain connects TRBV6-5 to TRBJ1-3; TRBD1 might be the D (6 bases). From germline, CDR1 is MNHEY and CDR2 SVGAGI. The CDR3 totals 15 residues. V dropped 6 bases and J dropped 3 bases, with 15 bases sitting between them. This CDR3 reads CASSRLTGLGNTIYF. The CDR3 DNA reads as TGTGCCAGCAGCCGTCTTACAGGGCTTGGAAACACCATATATTTT.

CDR3 DNA sequence: TGTGCCAGCAGCTTAGTGGGGGACAGGGAGCCACCCCTCCACTTT. Its translation: CASSLVGDREPPLHF. V is TRBV13 and J is TRBJ1-6; 9 positions match TRBD1. The germline gives CDR1 PRHDT, CDR2 FYEKMQ (reference sequence). This CDR3 comprises 15 residues. V dropped 1 base and J dropped 11; count of bases not matched to a gene: 6. Full variable domain (rest looked up from reference TRBV13 and TRBJ1-6): AAGVIQSPRHLIKEKRETATLKCYPIPRHDTVYWYQQGPGQDPQFLISFYEKMQSDKGSIPDRFSAQQFSDYHSELNMSSLELGDSALYFCASSLVGDREPPLHFGNGTRLTVT.

The genes are TRBV28 and TRBJ2-7; weak D call: TRBD2 (5 bases). The V and J ends lost 6 bases and 7 bases respectively, with 22 bases between them. Germline values: CDR1 MDHEN, CDR2 SYDVKM. The CDR3 length is 15 residues. Written as DNA, the CDR3 is TGTGCCAGCAGCCCCGTCGGACGGGATCCGACGGAGCAGTACTTC. Encoded protein: CASSPVGRDPTEQYF.

This clone was observed a few times. This sequence joins TRBV27 and TRBJ1-6; D is undetermined. CDR3 length equals 14 residues. Germline V gene data show CDR1 as MNHEY and CDR2 as SMNVEV (reference sequence). With 3 bases removed from V and 8 bases from J, the gap between germline ends came to 11 bases. The CDR3 protein is CASSLRDMDSPLHF. The CDR3 DNA is TGTGCCAGCAGTTTGCGAGATATGGATTCACCCCTCCACTTT.

V usage is TRBV11-2 and J usage is TRBJ2-7; D ambiguous. Germline CDR1 SGHAT, CDR2 FQNNGV. The V end was cut by 5 bases, the J end by 3 bases, with 8 bases between. CDR3 length equals 12 residues. The chain's CDR3 is CASSGVLYEQYF. DNA for the CDR3: TGTGCCAGCAGCGGGGTCCTCTACGAGCAGTACTTC.

The chain employs TRBV5-1 and TRBJ1-1; 7 bases fit TRBD1. The CDR3 consists of 18 residues. The V segment lost 2 bases and the J segment 0 bases; nucleotides outside the gene matches: 13. Germline lookup yields CDR1 SGHRS and CDR2 YFSETQ. This chain's CDR3 is CASSFAPGQAIMNTEAFF. The CDR3 DNA is TGCGCCAGCAGCTTCGCCCCCGGACAGGCCATTATGAACACTGAAGCTTTCTTT. The full variable domain, completed using reference TRBV5-1 and TRBJ1-1, is KAGVTQTPRYLIKTRGQQVTLSCSPISGHRSVSWYQQTPGQGLQFLFEYFSETQRNKGNFPGRFSGRQFSNSRSEMNVSTLELGDSALYLCASSFAPGQAIMNTEAFFGQGTRLTVV.

The count of this clone is one. The gene calls are TRBV4-1 and TRBJ1-2, with TRBD1 matching over 7 bases. Trimming at V came to 6 bases and at J to 0 bases, leaving 16 bases not matched to a gene. The CDR3 sequence is 18 residues long. From germline, CDR1 is MGHRA and CDR2 YSYEKL. The CDR3 spells CASSSPGQRTTTNYGYTF. CDR3 bases: TGCGCCAGCAGTTCTCCGGGACAGAGAACAACCACTAACTATGGCTACACCTTC.

The chain couples TRBV19 to TRBJ1-1; 7 nucleotides line up with TRBD1. The CDR3 has 15 amino acids. J gave up 1 base and V 5 bases, and 7 bases lay outside the gene matches. Germline V gives CDR1 LNHDA, CDR2 SQIVND (reference sequence). The CDR3 region has the DNA TGTGCCAGTAGTGAGGGGACAGCCGAGAACACTGAAGCTTTCTTT. This sequence encodes CASSEGTAENTEAFF.

The V call is TRBV27, the J call TRBJ1-5; possibly TRBD1 for D (6 bases). V lost 6 bases and J lost 0, with 12 bases in between. CDR1 and CDR2 (germline): MNHEY, SMNVEV (reference sequence). The CDR3 is 15 residues long. CDR3 sequence: CASRDLQGSNQPQHF. Here the CDR3 DNA reads TGTGCCAGCAGGGACCTACAGGGTAGCAATCAGCCCCAGCATTTT.

V usage is TRBV9 and J usage is TRBJ2-1; TRBD2 might be the D (5 bases). V gave up 4 bases and J gave up 3 bases, with 14 bases separating them. The germline CDR1 and CDR2 sequences are SGDLS and YYNGEE. The CDR3 contains 15 residues. For the CDR3, the DNA is TGTGCCAGCAGCTGGGGAGCTAGTCTCTACAATGAGCAGTTCTTC. Protein product: CASSWGASLYNEQFF.

This clone was seen once. This chain uses TRBV7-8 with TRBJ1-1; possible D gene TRBD1, 5 bases. Germline CDR1 is SGHVS and CDR2 is FQNEAQ. V dropped 0 bases and J dropped 0 bases, with 11 bases sitting between them. The CDR3 length is 16 residues. CDR3 in DNA: TGTGCCAGCAGCTTAGCGTCAGCAGGGATGAACACTGAAGCTTTCTTT. Protein: CASSLASAGMNTEAFF.

Only a few counts were recorded for this clone. The chain links TRBV11-3 to TRBJ2-7, with D unclear. The CDR3 length is 15 residues. In germline, CDR1 is SGHNT, CDR2 YENEEA. The ends were cut back, 5 bases at V and 0 bases at J, with 14 bases in the middle. The CDR3 here is CASSISSGNSYEQYF. The DNA of the CDR3 is TGTGCCAGCAGCATTTCTTCAGGCAACTCCTACGAGCAGTACTTC.

The gene calls are TRBV30 and TRBJ2-7; perhaps TRBD2 as D (6 bases). Germline V gene sequence: CDR1 GTSNPN, CDR2 SVGIG (reference sequence). This CDR3 is 15 amino acids long. V lost 4 bases and J 3 bases, leaving 19 bases between the germline ends. CDR3 residues: CAWKEGHNPIYEQYF. The DNA for the CDR3 is TGTGCCTGGAAGGAGGGGCATAACCCCATCTACGAGCAGTACTTC.

The chain combines TRBV7-2 with TRBJ2-5; D is possibly TRBD1 (5 bases). Trimming cost V 5 bases and J 3 bases, with 13 bases left between them. The CDR3 has 14 residues. Looked up from germline, CDR1 is SGHTA and CDR2 is FQGNSA. The CDR3 DNA is TGTGCCAGCAGCCTCGACAGCTCCGAAGAGACCCAGTACTTC. Encoded protein: CASSLDSSEETQYF.

The chain carries TRBV5-4 and TRBJ2-5; no firm D call. The V end lost 8 bases, the J end lost 11 bases, and 25 bases lay between the germline ends. The germline CDR1 and CDR2 sequences are SGHNT and YYREEE (reference sequence). The CDR3 runs 14 residues. The CDR3: CASRVGGPADEQYF. The CDR3 DNA follows: TGTGCCAGTAGGGTTGGTGGCCCCGCGGATGAGCAGTACTTC. The whole variable domain, filled in from reference TRBV5-4 and TRBJ2-5, reads ETGVTQSPTHLIKTRGQQVTLRCSSQSGHNTVSWYQQALGQGPQFIFQYYREEENGRGNFPPRFSGLQFPNYSSELNVNALELDDSALYLCASRVGGPADEQYFGPGTRLLVL.

The J gene is TRBJ2-1, the V gene TRBV9; perhaps TRBD2 as D (6 bases). The CDR3 has 16 residues. Trimming took 0 bases from V and 2 from J, leaving 12 bases between them. From germline, CDR1 is SGDLS and CDR2 YYNGEE. CDR3 sequence reads: CASSVGGVVPYNEQFF. In DNA, the CDR3 is TGTGCCAGCAGCGTAGGGGGGGTAGTGCCCTACAATGAGCAGTTCTTC.

The chain joins TRBV7-2 to TRBJ2-2; 12 bases are a match to TRBD2. V was pared by 6 bases and J by 4 bases, with 6 bases of the junction left unmatched. Germline V gene lookup returns CDR1 SGHTA and CDR2 FQGNSA. The CDR3 length is 16 residues. In DNA form, the CDR3 reads TGTGCCAGCAGAAGGACTAGCGGGGTGTCCACCGGGGAGCTGTTTTTT. This translates into CASRRTSGVSTGELFF.

V is TRBV5-1 and J is TRBJ2-7; no definite D call. Trimming stripped 0 bases from V and 2 bases from J, with 9 bases between. CDR1 and CDR2 (germline): SGHRS, YFSETQ. The CDR3 extends over 14 amino acids. The CDR3 sequence is CASSLVVAPYEQYF. In DNA form, the CDR3 reads TGCGCCAGCAGCTTGGTAGTCGCTCCCTACGAGCAGTACTTC. Using reference TRBV5-1 and TRBJ2-7 for the parts outside the CDR3, the full variable domain is KAGVTQTPRYLIKTRGQQVTLSCSPISGHRSVSWYQQTPGQGLQFLFEYFSETQRNKGNFPGRFSGRQFSNSRSEMNVSTLELGDSALYLCASSLVVAPYEQYFGPGTRLTVT.

The V gene is TRBV28, the J gene TRBJ2-2, with D maybe TRBD2 (6 bases). The germline CDR1 and CDR2 sequences are MDHEN and SYDVKM. The CDR3 is made up of 15 amino acids. The germline V and J ends were trimmed by 7 bases and 4 bases, with 16 bases remaining between them. In DNA, the CDR3 is TGTGCCAGCACGCCACTAGCCCTCTTCACCGGGGAGCTGTTTTTT. Translation gives CASTPLALFTGELFF.

V is TRBV4-2 and J is TRBJ2-1; no definite D call. The CDR3 is made up of 15 amino acids. Germline values: CDR1 LGHNA, CDR2 YNFKEQ. Trimming shortened V by 4 bases and J by 3 bases, and 13 bases separated the two germline ends. CDR3 protein: CASSLTNLNYNEQFF. As DNA, the CDR3 is TGTGCCAGCAGCCTAACTAATCTGAACTACAATGAGCAGTTCTTC.